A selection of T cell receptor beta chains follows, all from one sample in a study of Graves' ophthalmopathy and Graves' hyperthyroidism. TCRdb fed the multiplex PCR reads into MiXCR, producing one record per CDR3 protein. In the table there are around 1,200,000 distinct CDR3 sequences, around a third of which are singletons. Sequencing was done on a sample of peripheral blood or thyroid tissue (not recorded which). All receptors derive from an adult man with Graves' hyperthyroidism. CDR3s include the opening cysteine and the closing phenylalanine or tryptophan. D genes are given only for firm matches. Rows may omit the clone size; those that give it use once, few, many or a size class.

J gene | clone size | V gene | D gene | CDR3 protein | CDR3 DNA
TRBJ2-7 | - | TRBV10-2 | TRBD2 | CANSAGLAGLGSYEQYF | TGCGCCAACAGTGCCGGACTAGCGGGATTGGGATCCTACGAGCAGTACTTC
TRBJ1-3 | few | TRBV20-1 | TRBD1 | CSASRTGSGNTIYF | TGCAGTGCTAGCAGGACAGGGTCTGGAAACACCATATATTTT
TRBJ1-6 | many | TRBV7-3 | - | CASSLQGSDSPLHF | TGTGCCAGCAGCTTACAGGGTTCGGATTCACCCCTCCACTTT
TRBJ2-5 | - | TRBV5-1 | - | CASSYEGLQETQYF | TGCGCCAGCAGCTACGAGGGGCTCCAAGAGACCCAGTACTTC
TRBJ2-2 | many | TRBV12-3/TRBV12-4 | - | CASSPSGELFF | TGTGCCAGCAGTCCCTCCGGGGAGCTGTTTTTT
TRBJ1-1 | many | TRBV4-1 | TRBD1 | CASSQGQGNTEAFF | TGTGCCAGCAGCCAGGGACAGGGGAACACTGAAGCTTTCTTT
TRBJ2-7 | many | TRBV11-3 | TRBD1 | CASSYRDRGEQYF | TGTGCCAGCAGCTACAGAGACAGGGGCGAGCAGTACTTC
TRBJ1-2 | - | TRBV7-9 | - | CASMSYVGNGYTF | TGTGCCAGCATGTCGTATGTGGGGAATGGCTACACCTTC
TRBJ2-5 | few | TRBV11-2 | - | CASSLERQAGQETQYF | TGTGCCAGCAGCTTAGAAAGACAGGCGGGCCAAGAGACCCAGTACTTC
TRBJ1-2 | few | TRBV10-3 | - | CAIRAGASNGYTF | TGTGCCATCAGGGCAGGGGCTTCGAATGGCTACACCTTC
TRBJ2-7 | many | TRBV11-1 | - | CASSLEDNAGYEQYF | TGTGCCAGCAGCTTAGAGGACAACGCAGGCTACGAGCAGTACTTC
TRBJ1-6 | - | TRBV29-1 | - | CSVGAGVSDSPLHF | TGCAGCGTTGGGGCAGGGGTTTCGGATTCACCCCTCCACTTT
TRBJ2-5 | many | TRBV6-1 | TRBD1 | CASSGYRGQETQYF | TGTGCCAGCAGTGGCTACAGGGGGCAAGAGACCCAGTACTTC
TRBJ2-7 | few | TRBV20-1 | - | CSARGGREFYEQYF | TGCAGTGCTAGAGGGGGACGAGAATTCTACGAGCAGTACTTC
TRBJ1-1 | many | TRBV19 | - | CASSIGVQNTEAFF | TGTGCCAGTAGTATTGGAGTCCAGAACACTGAAGCTTTCTTT
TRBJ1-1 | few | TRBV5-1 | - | CASSFVQRDEAFF | TGCGCCAGCAGCTTTGTACAGAGAGATGAAGCTTTCTTT
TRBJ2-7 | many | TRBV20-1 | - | CSADHKGRSSYEQYF | TGCAGTGCGGATCATAAGGGCCGCAGCTCCTACGAGCAGTACTTC
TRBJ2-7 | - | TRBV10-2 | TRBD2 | CASSARLAGHSYEQYF | TGCGCCAGCAGTGCCCGACTAGCGGGGCACTCCTACGAGCAGTACTTC
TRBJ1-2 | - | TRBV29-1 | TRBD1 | CSSGQGSGYTF | TGCAGCTCAGGACAGGGAAGTGGCTACACCTTC
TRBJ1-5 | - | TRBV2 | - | CASSLRGDNSNQPQHF | TGTGCCAGCAGCCTCAGGGGAGATAATAGCAATCAGCCCCAGCATTTT
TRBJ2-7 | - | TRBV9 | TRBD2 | CASSASGRVNEQYF | TGTGCCAGCAGCGCGAGCGGGAGAGTTAACGAGCAGTACTTC
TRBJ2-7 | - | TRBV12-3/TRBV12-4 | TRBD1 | CASRPTGGVYEQYF | TGTGCCAGCAGACCAACAGGGGGAGTCTACGAGCAGTACTTC
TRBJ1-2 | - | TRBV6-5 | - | CASSDQDFNYGYTF | TGTGCCAGCAGTGACCAGGATTTTAACTATGGCTACACCTTC
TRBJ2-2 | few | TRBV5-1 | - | CASSLRTVANTGELFF | TGCGCCAGCAGCTTGCGTACAGTCGCGAACACCGGGGAGCTGTTTTTT
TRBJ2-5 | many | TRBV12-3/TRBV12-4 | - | CASSATEETQYF | TGTGCCAGCTCTGCTACGGAAGAGACCCAGTACTTC
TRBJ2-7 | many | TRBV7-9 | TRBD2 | CASSQLAGAYEQYF | TGTGCCAGCAGCCAATTAGCGGGAGCATACGAGCAGTACTTC
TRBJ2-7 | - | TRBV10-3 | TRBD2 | CASSYSIVTGGHTRVYEQYF | TGTGCCAGCAGTTACTCTATAGTAACGGGAGGGCACACGCGGGTCTACGAGCAGTACTTC
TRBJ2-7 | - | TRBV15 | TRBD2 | CATSSEDSGSSYEQYF | TGTGCCACCAGCAGTGAAGACAGCGGGAGCTCCTACGAGCAGTACTTC
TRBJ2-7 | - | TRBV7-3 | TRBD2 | CASSFLVAGGPYEQYF | TGTGCCAGCAGCTTCCTGGTAGCGGGAGGGCCCTACGAGCAGTACTTC